The 11 T cell receptor beta chains reported below all come from one sample, sequenced in a study of graft-versus-host responses after intestinal transplantation. TCRdb's copy holds only in-frame clones and misses some; the assay was immunoSEQ multiplex PCR. The data contain tens of thousands of clones, approximately 84% of them singletons. For these receptors, no antigen is known. The source material was unstimulated CD4+ T cells sorted from spleen or lymph node cells, sampled before transplant. The receptors were gathered from a human donor who was the organ donor for an intestinal transplant.

V and J are TRBV19 and TRBJ2-2; no clear D gene. The ends were cut back, 2 bases at V and 0 bases at J, with 4 bases in the middle. Germline V lookup: CDR1 LNHDA, CDR2 SQIVND (reference sequence). The CDR3 is made up of 14 amino acids. The CDR3 is CASSIQANTGELFF. The CDR3, as DNA: TGTGCCAGTAGTATACAGGCGAACACCGGGGAGCTGTTTTTT.

The rearrangement uses TRBV5-1 and TRBJ2-6; D may be TRBD1 (7 bases). V dropped 0 bases and J dropped 0 bases, with 16 bases sitting between them. The germline V gene encodes CDR1 SGHRS and CDR2 YFSETQ. The length of the CDR3 is 19 residues. CDR3 sequence (DNA): TGCGCCAGCAGCTTGGCGGGGCCAGGGGGGACCTCTGGGGCCAACGTCCTGACTTTC. Encoded protein: CASSLAGPGGTSGANVLTF.

The rearrangement links TRBV18 to TRBJ2-1, with D possibly being TRBD2 (6 bases). Germline assignment: CDR1 KGHSH and CDR2 LQKENI. This CDR3 is built from 13 residues. Trimming cost V 2 bases and J 6 bases, with 8 bases left between them. CDR3 amino acids: CASSPGAGNEQFF. The CDR3 DNA reads TGTGCCAGCTCACCAGGAGCGGGCAATGAGCAGTTCTTC.

The gene calls are TRBV6-5 and TRBJ1-2; TRBD1 aligns across 8 bases. CDR1 MNHEY and CDR2 SVGAGI come from the germline V gene. The J segment lost 2 bases and the V segment lost 6 bases, leaving 8 bases of the junction unmatched. This CDR3 has 15 residues. The CDR3 DNA sequence: TGTGCCAGCAGCTCAGGGGGCAGGGGCAACTATGGCTACACCTTC. Translation gives CASSSGGRGNYGYTF.

Concerning this clone itself: Compared with germline, one end of the junction differs, possibly owing to a read error. This chain connects TRBV7-7 to TRBJ2-1; 9 bases are a match to TRBD1. Germline CDR1 reads SSHAT; CDR2 reads FNYEAQ (reference sequence). This CDR3 spans 15 amino acids. The CDR3 sequence is CASSSGQGWDNEQFF. For the CDR3, the DNA is TGTGCTAGCAGTTCTGGACAGGGGTGGGACAATGAGCAGTTCTTC.

This chain joins TRBV10-2 and TRBJ1-4; weak D call: TRBD1 (5 bases). Trimming cost V 8 bases and J 0 bases, with 13 bases left between them. CDR1 is WSHSY and CDR2 is SAAADI in the germline V gene. The CDR3 spans 15 residues. The CDR3 sequence: CASCPDRPTNEKLFF. Written as DNA, the CDR3 is TGCGCCAGCTGCCCCGACAGACCAACTAATGAAAAACTGTTTTTT.

The chain couples TRBV7-2 to TRBJ2-7, with D unclear. CDR3 length: 13 residues. Per germline, CDR1 SGHTA and CDR2 FQGNSA. V was trimmed by 1 base and J by 6 bases, leaving 10 bases between them. The CDR3 region has the DNA TGTGCCAGCAGCTTAGTTAGCTTAGGCGAGCAGTACGTC. Encoded protein: CASSLVSLGEQYV.

The rearrangement uses TRBV27 and TRBJ2-1; no clear D gene. The CDR3 is made up of 15 amino acids. Per the germline V gene, CDR1 is MNHEY and CDR2 is SMNVEV (reference sequence). The V gene lost 4 bases and the J gene lost 0 bases, with 10 bases spanning the gap. The CDR3 here is CASSSDLGSYNEQFF. The CDR3 region has the DNA TGTGCCAGCAGTTCCGACTTGGGCTCCTACAATGAGCAGTTCTTC.

This clone was seen a handful of times. The V and J genes are TRBV27 and TRBJ1-2, with 7 nucleotides matching TRBD1. The CDR3 spans 14 residues. Trimming removed 5 bases from V and 8 bases from J; junction bases left unmatched: 11. The germline V gene has CDR1 MNHEY and CDR2 SMNVEV (reference sequence). Here the CDR3 reads CASSPGGQLGGYTF. The CDR3 DNA is TGTGCCAGCAGTCCCGGGGGACAGTTGGGCGGCTACACCTTC.

This clone was recorded only once. V usage is TRBV6-6 and J usage is TRBJ1-2; 7 nucleotides match TRBD1. V dropped 6 bases and J dropped 6; count of bases not matched to a gene: 7. The CDR3 has 13 residues. Germline V gene sequence: CDR1 MNHNY, CDR2 SVGAGI (reference sequence). CDR3 in amino acids: CASSFEGAHGYTF. CDR3 nucleotides: TGTGCCAGCAGCTTCGAGGGGGCGCATGGCTACACCTTC.

V and J are TRBV9 and TRBJ2-3, with TRBD1 matching over 12 bases. With V trimmed by 3 bases and J by 6 bases, 14 bases remained unmatched. Germline loops: CDR1 SGDLS, CDR2 YYNGEE. The CDR3 totals 18 residues. CDR3 residues: CASSDKTGTGGKGDTQYF. The CDR3 DNA reads TGTGCCAGCAGCGATAAAACCGGGACAGGGGGCAAGGGGGATACGCAGTATTTT. Full variable domain (outside the CDR3, taken from reference TRBV9 and TRBJ2-3): DSGVTQTPKHLITATGQRVTLRCSPRSGDLSVYWYQQSLDQGLQFLIQYYNGEERAKGNILERFSAQQFPDLHSELNLSSLELGDSALYFCASSDKTGTGGKGDTQYFGPGTRLTVL.